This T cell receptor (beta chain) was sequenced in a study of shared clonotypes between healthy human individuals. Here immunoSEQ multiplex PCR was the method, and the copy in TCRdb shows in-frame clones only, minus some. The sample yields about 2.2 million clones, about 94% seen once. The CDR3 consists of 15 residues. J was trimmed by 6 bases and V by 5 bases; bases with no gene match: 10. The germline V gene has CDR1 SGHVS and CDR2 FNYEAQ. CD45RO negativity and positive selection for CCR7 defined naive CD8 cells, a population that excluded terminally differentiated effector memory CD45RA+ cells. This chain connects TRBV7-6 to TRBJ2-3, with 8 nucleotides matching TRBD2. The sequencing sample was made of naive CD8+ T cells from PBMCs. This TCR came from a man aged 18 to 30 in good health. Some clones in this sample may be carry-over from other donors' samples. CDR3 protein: CASSRLAIQRDTQYF. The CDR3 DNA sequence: TGTGCCAGCAGCAGACTAGCGATCCAGAGGGATACGCAGTATTTT.